The subject of this entry is one T cell receptor (beta chain). The target antigen is unknown. The time point is: patch test 3, about 24 weeks after DPC sensitization. Treatment described: therapeutic diphenylcyclopropenone sensitization with weekly scalp DPC. Individual cDNA molecules each carried unique molecular identifiers attached by the library. TCRdb called the RACE reads again in MiXCR, with one record for every CDR3 protein. The sample has tens of thousands of distinct CDR3 sequences, over 10% seen once. This entry is derived from a study of human T cells and chemical hapten exposure. Study information: Chiefly women, the patients showed alopecia areata, totalis or universalis.

The junction had 7 bases not matched to a gene; V was cut back by 7 bases and J by 5 bases. The CDR3 consists of 16 residues. Germline loops: CDR1 SNHLY, CDR2 FYNNEI. The study, taken as a whole, reports: Donor immune responses may differ from healthy people's, since all donors had alopecia. A positive correlation with patch test score was found for PT1 expanded TCR counts.

This sequence joins TRBV2 and TRBJ2-2, with 13 bases lining up with TRBD2. Sequenced here: whole blood, sampled in connection with sensitization to the hapten diphenylcyclopropenone (DPC). The sequence came from a woman between 45 and 60 years old with alopecia areata. Some clones in this sample may be carry-over from other donors' samples. Here the CDR3 DNA reads TGTGCCAGCAAGGATGGACTAGCGGGAGCTACCGGGGAGCTGTTTTTT. Encoded protein: CASKDGLAGATGELFF.